Listed below are T cell receptor beta chains from one sample, sequenced in a study of human T cells and chemical hapten exposure. TCRdb itself ran the RACE reads through MiXCR, one entry per CDR3 protein. The sample lists approximately 90,000 distinct CDR3 sequences, roughly 12% occurring once. Sequenced here: whole blood, sampled in connection with sensitization to the hapten diphenylcyclopropenone (DPC). The source is a woman aged 40 to 49 with alopecia areata. Some clones in this sample may be carry-over from other donors' samples. The CDR3 runs from the conserved cysteine through the conserved F or W. A D gene is named only where the DNA matches it firmly. Only some rows state a clone size, as once, few, many or a class for expanded clones.

>TRBV5-1|TRBJ2-1|TRBD2|NA
CASSLASGDNEQFF
TGCGCCAGCAGCTTGGCTAGCGGAGACAATGAGCAGTTCTTC
>TRBV12-3/TRBV12-4|TRBJ2-7|NA|NA
CASSLGRLARQYF
TGTGCCAGCAGTTTAGGTAGGCTAGCGAGGCAGTACTTC
>TRBV28|TRBJ2-7|NA|NA
CASSQGPFGYEQYF
TGTGCCAGCTCCCAGGGGCCTTTTGGTTACGAGCAGTACTTC
>TRBV24-1|TRBJ1-5|NA|few
CATSDSDNQPQHF
TGTGCCACCTCGGACAGCGACAATCAGCCCCAGCATTTT
>TRBV12-3/TRBV12-4|TRBJ2-5|NA|few
CASSLGLFEETQYF
TGTGCCAGCAGTTTGGGACTTTTTGAAGAGACCCAGTACTTC
>TRBV29-1|TRBJ2-6|NA|few
CSVEVYRVSGANVLTF
TGCAGCGTTGAAGTATATAGGGTCTCTGGGGCCAACGTCCTGACTTTC
>TRBV12-3/TRBV12-4|TRBJ2-3|TRBD1|few
CASSTTQTGYIFF
TGTGCCAGCAGCACCACCCAGACAGGGTACATCTTTTTT
>TRBV28|TRBJ2-7|TRBD1|many
CASSLFGTGTKYEQYF
TGTGCCAGCAGTTTATTTGGGACAGGGACCAAATACGAGCAGTACTTC
>TRBV18|TRBJ2-5|NA|few
CASSPNPSTSGTQYF
TGTGCCAGCTCGCCTAACCCGTCCACAAGTGGGACCCAGTACTTC
>TRBV9|TRBJ2-1|TRBD2|NA
CASSVTSGTYNEQFF
TGTGCCAGCAGCGTTACTAGCGGTACTTACAATGAGCAGTTCTTC
>TRBV6-1|TRBJ1-2|NA|few
CASLRIFGYTF
TGTGCCAGCCTCAGGATTTTTGGCTACACCTTC
>TRBV4-1|TRBJ1-2|NA|few
CASSQVSSGASGAGYTF
TGCGCCAGCAGCCAAGTTAGCTCGGGGGCGTCAGGGGCAGGCTACACCTTC
>TRBV5-1|TRBJ2-3|NA|few
CASSFPGADTQYF
TGCGCCAGCAGCTTTCCGGGGGCCGATACGCAGTATTTT
>TRBV7-2|TRBJ1-6|NA|many
CASSRVPSNSPLHF
TGTGCCAGCAGCCGGGTCCCGAGTAATTCACCCCTCCACTTT
>TRBV6-2/TRBV6-3|TRBJ2-6|NA|NA
CASSKGTTGANVLTF
TGTGCCAGCAGCAAGGGGACGACAGGGGCCAACGTCCTGACTTTC
>TRBV9|TRBJ2-7|TRBD2|many
CASSPRGGSYEQYF
TGTGCCAGCAGCCCCCGGGGGGGCTCCTACGAGCAGTACTTC
>TRBV4-3|TRBJ2-7|NA|few
CASSRERMSYEQYF
TGCGCCAGCAGCCGCGAAAGAATGAGTTACGAGCAGTACTTC
>TRBV29-1|TRBJ2-1|NA|many
CSGASSYNEQFF
TGCAGCGGGGCTAGCTCCTACAATGAGCAGTTCTTC
>TRBV18|TRBJ1-4|NA|NA
CASSPDSSNEKLFF
TGTGCCAGCTCACCCGACAGCAGCAATGAAAAACTGTTTTTT
>TRBV7-2|TRBJ1-4|TRBD1|NA
CASSPGQGREKLFF
TGTGCCAGCAGCCCGGGACAGGGACGTGAAAAACTGTTTTTT
>TRBV3-1|TRBJ1-5|NA|few
CASSLTEDSNQPQHF
TGTGCCAGCAGCCTTACAGAGGATAGCAATCAGCCCCAGCATTTT
>TRBV6-6|TRBJ1-5|NA|many
CASSSLEGGNQPQHF
TGTGCCAGCAGTTCTCTTGAGGGTGGCAATCAGCCCCAGCATTTT
>TRBV3-1|TRBJ1-1|NA|few
CASSPRGGVMNTEAFF
TGTGCCAGCAGCCCCCGGGGAGGGGTTATGAACACTGAAGCTTTCTTT
>TRBV7-2|TRBJ2-5|NA|few
CASSLISEETVPQYF
TGTGCCAGCAGCTTAATTTCAGAGGAGACAGTTCCTCAGTACTTC
>TRBV7-3|TRBJ2-3|TRBD2|NA
CASSFGGSGDTQYF
TGTGCCAGCAGCTTCGGCGGGAGCGGAGATACGCAGTATTTT
>TRBV29-1|TRBJ2-1|TRBD2|NA
CSAGLAGNEQFF
TGCAGCGCGGGACTAGCGGGAAATGAGCAGTTCTTC
>TRBV5-1|TRBJ2-7|TRBD1|NA
CASSLGSRDSEQYF
TGCGCCAGCAGCTTGGGGTCCAGGGACAGCGAGCAGTACTTC
>TRBV29-1|TRBJ2-7|NA|many
CSVSTGANEQYF
TGCAGCGTCTCGACCGGAGCTAACGAGCAGTACTTC
>TRBV29-1|TRBJ2-3|NA|NA
CSVVIFAARTDTQYF
TGCAGCGTTGTGATCTTTGCGGCCCGAACAGATACGCAGTATTTT
>TRBV20-1|TRBJ1-2|NA|NA
CSAVVGNYGYTF
TGCAGTGCTGTAGTAGGGAACTATGGCTACACCTTC
>TRBV6-2/TRBV6-3|TRBJ1-1|NA|many
CASRQAGGVTNTEAFF
TGTGCCAGCAGACAGGCGGGTGGGGTCACGAACACTGAAGCTTTCTTT
>TRBV4-3|TRBJ2-7|NA|NA
CASSQDPGGVTSYEQYF
TGCGCCAGCAGCCAAGATCCAGGAGGGGTCACCTCCTACGAGCAGTACTTC
>TRBV7-9|TRBJ1-1|NA|NA
CASSPTEPTEAFF
TGTGCCAGCAGCCCGACGGAGCCAACTGAAGCTTTCTTT
>TRBV9|TRBJ2-3|TRBD2|many
CASSVALAAGSSTDTQYF
TGTGCCAGCAGCGTAGCTCTAGCGGCGGGTTCTAGCACAGATACGCAGTATTTT
>TRBV19|TRBJ2-7|TRBD2|few
CASSRREFPYEQYF
TGTGCCAGTAGTAGGCGGGAGTTCCCCTACGAGCAGTACTTC
>TRBV7-9|TRBJ1-5|TRBD1|many
CASSAGQSNQPQHF
TGTGCCAGCAGCGCGGGACAGAGCAATCAGCCCCAGCATTTT
>TRBV5-1|TRBJ2-6|NA|NA
CASSPRGAVLAGGANVLTF
TGCGCCAGCAGCCCCCGAGGGGCAGTTCTGGCGGGAGGGGCCAACGTCCTGACTTTC
>TRBV29-1|TRBJ2-1|NA|NA
CSVPRQSEGIEQFF
TGCAGCGTCCCCCGCCAATCCGAGGGGATTGAGCAGTTCTTC
>TRBV5-4|TRBJ2-1|NA|many
CASSLGSMNEQFF
TGTGCCAGCAGCTTGGGGTCGATGAATGAGCAGTTCTTC
>TRBV24-1|TRBJ2-2|NA|few
CGVENTNTGELFF
TGTGGAGTAGAAAACACGAACACCGGGGAGCTGTTTTTT